This TCR beta chain was identified during a study of shared clonotypes between healthy human individuals. As to this clone: As yet, its antigen is unknown.

CD8 cells classed as naive were CD45RO-negative and positively selected for CCR7, excluding terminally differentiated effector memory CD45RA+ cells. Germline CDR1 and CDR2: SGDLS and YYNGEE. V dropped 1 base and J dropped 0 bases, with 8 bases sitting between them. The CDR3 extends over 14 amino acids. Overall study findings and caveats: In several donors, about 5% of naive CD4 clonotypes appeared in common.

Assay: immunoSEQ multiplex PCR; the TCRdb copy retains only in-frame clones and omits some. The sample lists around 550,000 clones; around 95% were seen once. The chain combines TRBV9 with TRBJ2-7; possible D gene TRBD2, 6 bases. The sample was naive CD8+ T cells sorted from blood. This TCR was recovered from a woman in her thirties in good health. The CDR3 DNA is TGTGCCAGCAGCGTACACGGGAGCTCCTACGAGCAGTACTTC. It is translated as CASSVHGSSYEQYF.